The clone carrying this TCR beta chain was counted only a few times. Germline V gene sequence: CDR1 LNHDA, CDR2 SQIVND (reference sequence). V shed 7 bases and J shed 11 bases, with 11 bases lying between them. The CDR3 contains 10 residues. The assay was immunoSEQ multiplex PCR, and TCRdb's table has in-frame clones only and misses some. The table records around 81,000 clones, roughly 86% of them present only once. This specimen belongs to a study of blood T cell repertoires in COVID-19. Material for sequencing was peripheral blood. The chain employs TRBV19 and TRBJ1-1; the D gene is possibly TRBD1 (5 bases). The sequence came from a human donor in a cohort sampled during active COVID-19. The CDR3 DNA follows: TGTGCCAGTACGGCAGGGAGGGCTTTCTTT. Protein product: CASTAGRAFF.